The 9 T cell receptor beta chains given below trace back to one sample, sequenced in a study of cytomegalovirus exposure and HLA in healthy donors. This PCR relied on a set of 60 Vbeta primers and 13 Jbeta primers. The assay was immunoSEQ multiplex PCR, and TCRdb's table has in-frame clones only and misses some. The data contain roughly 71,000 clones, 65% to 70% of them singletons. Specimen: PBMCs. Receptors originate from a man in his forties in good health and CMV-seropositive.

The rearrangement joins TRBV15 to TRBJ1-4; D gene unclear. Per the germline V gene, CDR1 is LNHNV and CDR2 is YYDKDF (reference sequence). The CDR3 runs to 15 residues. V dropped 0 bases and J dropped 3 bases, with 8 bases sitting between them. CDR3 region: CATSRDNLSNEKLFF. The CDR3 DNA sequence: TGTGCCACCAGCAGAGACAATTTGTCTAATGAAAAACTGTTTTTT. Filled out from reference TRBV15 and TRBJ1-4, the complete variable domain reads DAMVIQNPRYQVTQFGKPVTLSCSQTLNHNVMYWYQQKSSQAPKLLFHYYDKDFNNEADTPDNFQSRRPNTSFCFLDIRSPGLGDTAMYLCATSRDNLSNEKLFFGSGTQLSVL.

This chain joins TRBV9 and TRBJ2-5; perhaps TRBD2 as D (6 bases). Trimming shortened V by 2 bases and J by 4 bases, and 15 bases separated the two germline ends. CDR3 length equals 15 residues. Germline assignment: CDR1 SGDLS and CDR2 YYNGEE. The CDR3 loop reads CASSVRDWGGETQYF. In DNA form, the CDR3 reads TGTGCCAGCAGCGTGAGGGACTGGGGTGGAGAGACCCAGTACTTC.

In this sample, this clone turned up once. The V call is TRBV7-2, the J call TRBJ2-2; TRBD1 matches 8 bases. The trim removed 5 bases at V and 1 base at J, leaving 6 bases unmatched. Germline loops: CDR1 SGHTA, CDR2 FQGNSA. The CDR3 totals 16 residues. This CDR3 reads CASSLRQGMNTGELFF. DNA for the CDR3: TGTGCCAGCAGCCTAAGACAGGGGATGAACACCGGGGAGCTGTTTTTT.

The J gene is TRBJ2-3, the V gene TRBV5-6; 9 nucleotides align to TRBD1. The V gene's germline CDR1 is SGHDT and CDR2 YYEEEE. The CDR3 spans 19 residues. Germline trimming cut 0 bases from V and 2 bases from J; bases unmatched to any gene: 13. The CDR3 DNA reads TGTGCCAGCAGCTTGGTGGCGATAGGGACAGGGCTTATCACAGATACGCAGTATTTT. Residues: CASSLVAIGTGLITDTQYF.

The J gene is TRBJ1-3, the V gene TRBV19, with D unclear. Germline V gene lookup returns CDR1 LNHDA and CDR2 SQIVND (reference sequence). Trimming pared 7 bases from V and 0 bases from J, leaving 13 bases between. The CDR3 runs 15 residues. The CDR3 region is CASKDLLYSGNTIYF. The CDR3 nucleotides read TGTGCCAGTAAAGACTTACTTTACTCTGGAAACACCATATATTTT.

V usage is TRBV5-6 and J usage is TRBJ1-2, with 7 bases fitting TRBD1. Germline V gene lookup returns CDR1 SGHDT and CDR2 YYEEEE. The CDR3 consists of 17 residues. Losses at the gene ends were 0 bases for V and 5 bases for J; bases not matched to a gene: 13. The CDR3 spells CASSLEDRPTDAYGYTF. In DNA, the CDR3 is TGTGCCAGCAGCTTGGAGGACAGGCCCACTGATGCGTATGGCTACACCTTC.

Concerning this clone itself: At the DNA level, this CDR3 is encoded by other sequences in the same sample as well. This sequence joins TRBV9 and TRBJ2-7; TRBD2 agrees at 8 bases. V lost 1 base to trimming and J lost 1 base; unmatched junction nucleotides: 1. This CDR3 has 14 residues. The germline CDR1 and CDR2 sequences are SGDLS and YYNGEE. The CDR3 region has the DNA TGTGCCAGCAGCGTATCGGGGGGGTCCTACGAGCAGTACTTC. This encodes CASSVSGGSYEQYF.

This sequence joins TRBV30 and TRBJ1-2; 9 bases are shared with TRBD1. In germline, CDR1 is GTSNPN, CDR2 SVGIG (reference sequence). V shed 5 bases, J shed 4 bases, and the junction held 5 bases outside the gene matches. This CDR3 has 13 amino acids. The CDR3 loop reads CAWGQGLGYGYTF. CDR3 coding DNA: TGTGCCTGGGGACAGGGGCTAGGCTATGGCTACACCTTC.

The chain has TRBV2 and TRBJ1-1; no reliable D call. CDR1 and CDR2 (germline): SNHLY, FYNNEI. V was trimmed by 3 bases and J by 1 base, leaving 9 bases between them. The CDR3 runs 14 residues. The CDR3 is CASSESVANTEAFF. The CDR3 DNA follows: TGTGCCAGCAGTGAGTCTGTAGCGAACACTGAAGCTTTCTTT.